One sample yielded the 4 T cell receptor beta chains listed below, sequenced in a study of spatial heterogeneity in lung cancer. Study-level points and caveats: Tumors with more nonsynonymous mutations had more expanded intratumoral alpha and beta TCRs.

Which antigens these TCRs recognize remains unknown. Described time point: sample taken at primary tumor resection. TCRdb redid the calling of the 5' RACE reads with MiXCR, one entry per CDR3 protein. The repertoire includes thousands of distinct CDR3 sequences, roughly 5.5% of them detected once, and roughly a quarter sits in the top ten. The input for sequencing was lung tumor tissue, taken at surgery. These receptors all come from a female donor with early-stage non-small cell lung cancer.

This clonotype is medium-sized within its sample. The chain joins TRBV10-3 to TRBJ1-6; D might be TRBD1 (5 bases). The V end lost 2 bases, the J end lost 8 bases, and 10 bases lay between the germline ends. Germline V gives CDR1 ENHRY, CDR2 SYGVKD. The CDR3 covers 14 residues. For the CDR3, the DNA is TGTGCCATCAGTGAGGGGGCTGAACATTCACCCCTCCACTTT. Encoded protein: CAISEGAEHSPLHF.

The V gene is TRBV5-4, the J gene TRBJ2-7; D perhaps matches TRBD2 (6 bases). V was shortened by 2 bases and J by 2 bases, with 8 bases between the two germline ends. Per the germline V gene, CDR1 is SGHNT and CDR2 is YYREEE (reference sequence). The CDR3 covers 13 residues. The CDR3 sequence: CASSFPGAYEQYF. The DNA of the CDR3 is TGTGCCAGCAGCTTCCCGGGGGCCTACGAGCAGTACTTC.

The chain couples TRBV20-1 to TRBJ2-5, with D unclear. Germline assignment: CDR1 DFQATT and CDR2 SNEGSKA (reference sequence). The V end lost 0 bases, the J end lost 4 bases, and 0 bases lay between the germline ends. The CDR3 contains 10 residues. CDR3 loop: CSAREETQYF. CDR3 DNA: TGCAGTGCTAGAGAAGAGACCCAGTACTTC.

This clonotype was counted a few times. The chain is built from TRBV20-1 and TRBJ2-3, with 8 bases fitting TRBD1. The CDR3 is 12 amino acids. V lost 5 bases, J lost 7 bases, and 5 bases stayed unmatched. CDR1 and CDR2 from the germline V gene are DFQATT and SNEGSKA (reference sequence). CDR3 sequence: CSARTGTNTQYF. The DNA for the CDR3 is TGCAGTGCTCGGACAGGGACGAATACGCAGTATTTT.